This entry is about one T cell receptor (beta chain). Antigen specificity is unknown. The source of the sample is a study of vaccination and CD4 T cells after COVID-19. The Oncomine TCR Beta short-read assay was what sequenced the DNA obtained from cultured CD4+ T cells. Scientists extracted genomic DNA from CD4+ T cells grown in culture. Each CDR3 protein is one row after TCRdb ran MiXCR on the PCR reads. The sample contains about 14,000 distinct CDR3 sequences, approximately 60% of which appear only once. Sample treatment: approximately 9-day PBMC culture with coronavirus spike peptide pools or control peptides (ViraFEST assay). Following culture for 10 days, CD4+ T cells were isolated by negative selection. The CDR3 sequence is 13 residues long. Trimming cost V 4 bases and J 5 bases, with 11 bases left between them. Germline V gene sequence: CDR1 KGHSH, CDR2 LQKENI.

The chain links TRBV18 to TRBJ2-5; the D is unclear. What was sequenced was CD4+ T cells from blood, cultured in vitro. The sequence was collected from a human donor who had recovered from COVID-19. This chain's CDR3 is CASSLNPEETQYF. The CDR3 nucleotides are TGTGCCAGCTCACTTAACCCCGAGGAGACCCAGTACTTC.